This TCR beta chain was obtained from a study of shared clonotypes between healthy human individuals. Some clones are missing from TCRdb's copy, which holds only in-frame ones; the method was immunoSEQ multiplex PCR. The data contain over 950,000 clones, 60% to 80% of them singletons. Trimming pared 0 bases from V and 8 bases from J, leaving 7 bases between. Looked up from germline, CDR1 is MNHEY and CDR2 is SVGAGI. This CDR3 is built from 13 residues. This sequence originates from a man aged 18 to 35 in good health. Some clones in this sample may be carry-over from other donors' samples. The rearrangement uses TRBV6-5 and TRBJ1-4, with D hard to call. The specimen sequenced was memory CD4+ T cells from PBMCs. The subset: CD45RA-negative fraction. The CDR3, as DNA: TGTGCCAGCAGTTACTCGCAGAAAGAAAAACTGTTTTTT. Translating gives CASSYSQKEKLFF.